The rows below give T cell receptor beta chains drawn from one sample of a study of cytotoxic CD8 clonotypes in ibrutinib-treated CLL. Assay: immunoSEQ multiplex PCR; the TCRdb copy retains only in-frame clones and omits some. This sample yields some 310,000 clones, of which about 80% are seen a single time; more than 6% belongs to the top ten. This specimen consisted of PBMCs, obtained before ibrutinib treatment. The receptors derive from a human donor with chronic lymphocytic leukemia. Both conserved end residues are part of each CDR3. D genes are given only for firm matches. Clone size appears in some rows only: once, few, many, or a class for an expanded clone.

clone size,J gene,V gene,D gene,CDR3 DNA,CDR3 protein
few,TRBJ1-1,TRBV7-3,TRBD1,TGTGCCAGCAGCTTAACGGACAGGGCCACTGAAGCTTTCTTT,CASSLTDRATEAFF
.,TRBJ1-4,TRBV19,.,TGTGCCAGTAGCGGGACAACTAATGAAAAACTGTTTTTT,CASSGTTNEKLFF
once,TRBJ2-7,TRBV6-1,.,TGTGCCAGCATCACTTTTGGCACGGGTGCCTACGAGCAGTACTTC,CASITFGTGAYEQYF
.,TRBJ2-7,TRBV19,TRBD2,TGTGCCAGTAGTATAGAACTAGCGGGAGGGCTCCAGCAGTACTTC,CASSIELAGGLQQYF
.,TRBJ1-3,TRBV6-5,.,TGTGCCAGCAGTTACTCGGACAGCCGCACGGGAAACACCATATATTTT,CASSYSDSRTGNTIYF
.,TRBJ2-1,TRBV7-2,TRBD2,TGTGCCAGCAGCTTTTTTCCCTTGGGTAGCGGGGAGTACAATGAGCAGTTCTTC,CASSFFPLGSGEYNEQFF
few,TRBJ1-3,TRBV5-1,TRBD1,TGCGCCAGCAGCTGGGACAGTGGAAACACCATATATTTT,CASSWDSGNTIYF
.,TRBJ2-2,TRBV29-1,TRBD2,TGCAGCGTTGGGCCGGGACTAGCGGGAGGGAACACCGGGGAGCTGTTTTTT,CSVGPGLAGGNTGELFF
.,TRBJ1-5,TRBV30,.,TGTGCCTGGAGTGTACAATCCGGCAATCAGCCCCAGCATTTT,CAWSVQSGNQPQHF
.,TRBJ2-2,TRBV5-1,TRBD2,TGCGCCAGCAGCTCCTCCGGGACTAGCAGGACCGGGGAGCTGTTTTTT,CASSSSGTSRTGELFF
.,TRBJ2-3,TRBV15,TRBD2,TGTGCCACCAGCAGAGACGAGTATGAGGGAGGGCCGCGGTATTTT,CATSRDEYEGGPRYF
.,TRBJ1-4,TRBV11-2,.,TGTGCCAGCAGCCTGGGGACTTTTGGAGGAAGTGAAAAACTGTTTTTT,CASSLGTFGGSEKLFF
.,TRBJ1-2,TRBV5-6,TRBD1,TGTGCCAGCAGCTTGAACCCCGGGACAGGTGCATACTATGGCTACACCTTC,CASSLNPGTGAYYGYTF
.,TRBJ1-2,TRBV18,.,TGTGCCAGCTCACCATTCGGCGAAAACTATGGCTACACCTTC,CASSPFGENYGYTF
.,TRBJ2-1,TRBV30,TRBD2,TGTGCCTGGAGTGGGGGACTAGCGGGACCGAGCTCCTACAATGAGCAGTTCTTC,CAWSGGLAGPSSYNEQFF
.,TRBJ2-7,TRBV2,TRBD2,TGTGCCAGCATCCAGGGACTAGCGGGATTTGGCGAGCAGTACTTC,CASIQGLAGFGEQYF
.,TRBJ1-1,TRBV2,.,TGTGCCAGCAATTACGGGGAGAACACTGAAGCTTTCTTT,CASNYGENTEAFF
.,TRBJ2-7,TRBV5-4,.,TGTGCCAGCAGCACTGACTGGAGCTCCTACGAGCAGTACTTC,CASSTDWSSYEQYF
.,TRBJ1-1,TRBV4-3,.,TGCGCCAGCAGCCAAGACGACGGGGACACTGAAGCTTTCTTT,CASSQDDGDTEAFF
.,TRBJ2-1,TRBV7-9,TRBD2,TGTGCCAGCAGCTTAGCGCGCAATAGCGGGAGTAATGAGCAGTTCTTC,CASSLARNSGSNEQFF
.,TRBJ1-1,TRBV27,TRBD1,TGTGCCAGCAGTTTTAGCCCTTGGCAGGGGGACACTGAAGCTTTCTTT,CASSFSPWQGDTEAFF
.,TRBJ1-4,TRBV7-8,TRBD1,TGTGCCAGCAGCGCACACCGGGACAGGGGATCTCTAGCGTATAAACTGTTTTTT,CASSAHRDRGSLAYKLFF
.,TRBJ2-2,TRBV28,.,TGTGCCAGCAGATCAGGGGAGAACACCGGGGAGCTGTTTTTT,CASRSGENTGELFF
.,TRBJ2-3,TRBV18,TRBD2,TGTGCCAGCTCACCAGGACTAGCGGGAGGGCCGGGCGCAGATACGCAGTATTTT,CASSPGLAGGPGADTQYF
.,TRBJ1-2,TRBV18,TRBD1,TGTGCCAGCTCACCACAGACAGGGGATGGCTACACCTTC,CASSPQTGDGYTF
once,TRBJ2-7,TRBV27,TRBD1,TGTGCCAGCAGCAAGGGACAGGGGAGCTACGAGCAGTACTTC,CASSKGQGSYEQYF
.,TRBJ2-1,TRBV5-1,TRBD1,TGCGCCAGCAGCTTGGCCCCAGGGGGCACCTACAATGAGCAGTTCTTC,CASSLAPGGTYNEQFF
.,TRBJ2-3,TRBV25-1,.,TGTGCCAGCAGTCCGACCCCCCGCGGGACCGGCACAGATACGCAGTATTTT,CASSPTPRGTGTDTQYF
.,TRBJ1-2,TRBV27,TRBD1,TGTGCCAGCACCCCGACAGGGGGCGCTACTGGCTACACCTTC,CASTPTGGATGYTF
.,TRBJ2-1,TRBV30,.,TGTGCCTGGAGTGTAATAGCGGCCTACAATGAGCAGTTCTTC,CAWSVIAAYNEQFF
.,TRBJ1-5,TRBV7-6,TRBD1,TGTGCCAGCAGCTTACGCAGGGGGCGACTTTTCAATCAGCCCCAGCATTTT,CASSLRRGRLFNQPQHF
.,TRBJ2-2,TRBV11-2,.,TGTGCCAGCACCCATGGGGGGATCGGGGAGCTGTTTTTT,CASTHGGIGELFF
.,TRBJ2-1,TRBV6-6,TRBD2,TGTGCCAGCAGTTTCCCGGGGGGGGCCGATTACAATGAGCAGTTCTTC,CASSFPGGADYNEQFF
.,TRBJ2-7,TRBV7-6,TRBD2,TGTGCCAGCAGCTTAGGGGCCGGACTAGCGGGGTACGAGCAGTACTTC,CASSLGAGLAGYEQYF
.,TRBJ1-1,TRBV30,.,TGTGCCTGGAGTGTAGCCGGTTTGCTGGCTGAAGCTTTCTTT,CAWSVAGLLAEAFF
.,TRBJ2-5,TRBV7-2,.,TGTGCCAGCAGTCCCCCCAACCAAGAGACCCAGTACTTC,CASSPPNQETQYF